The rows below give T cell receptor beta chains drawn from one sample of a study of T-cell memory formation after mild COVID-19. TCRdb called the 5' RACE reads again in MiXCR, with one record for every CDR3 protein. This sample carries about 260,000 distinct CDR3 sequences, over 15% of them seen once, and the ten largest clones take 20% to 25%. Material: PBMCs or a T cell subset sorted from them (not recorded which). The source of these receptors is a young man who had mild COVID-19 (a few samples of this study predate the infection). Cell type and time point are not known. Each CDR3 is given with its conserved first and last residue. A D gene is named only where the DNA matches it firmly. Rows may omit the clone size; those that give it use once, few, many or a size class.

v_call: TRBV9
j_call: TRBJ2-7
clone_size: .
d_call: TRBD1
cdr3_aa: CASGPGTGVSYEQYF
cdr3_nt: TGTGCCAGCGGGCCCGGGACAGGGGTATCCTACGAGCAGTACTTC

v_call: TRBV27
j_call: TRBJ1-5
clone_size: few
d_call: TRBD1
cdr3_aa: CASSTGVPGQIGRNNQPQHF
cdr3_nt: TGTGCCAGCAGCACAGGCGTACCGGGACAGATTGGTAGGAACAATCAGCCCCAGCATTTT

v_call: TRBV19
j_call: TRBJ2-7
clone_size: few
d_call: .
cdr3_aa: CASSMVQAGYYEQYF
cdr3_nt: TGTGCCAGTAGTATGGTACAGGCTGGGTACTACGAGCAGTACTTC

v_call: TRBV6-5
j_call: TRBJ1-4
clone_size: few
d_call: .
cdr3_aa: CASKGATNEKLFF
cdr3_nt: TGTGCCAGCAAGGGGGCAACTAATGAAAAACTGTTTTTT

v_call: TRBV5-5
j_call: TRBJ2-4
clone_size: .
d_call: .
cdr3_aa: CASSPGGALAKNIQYF
cdr3_nt: TGTGCCAGCAGCCCTGGGGGGGCCCTTGCCAAAAACATTCAGTACTTC

v_call: TRBV5-1
j_call: TRBJ2-2
clone_size: .
d_call: TRBD1
cdr3_aa: CASSPRGRGTGELFF
cdr3_nt: TGCGCCAGCAGCCCGAGGGGGCGCGGCACCGGGGAGCTGTTTTTT

v_call: TRBV7-2
j_call: TRBJ1-1
clone_size: few
d_call: .
cdr3_aa: CASSLHSTNTEAFF
cdr3_nt: TGTGCCAGCAGCTTACACAGCACCAACACTGAAGCTTTCTTT

v_call: TRBV6-2/TRBV6-3
j_call: TRBJ2-5
clone_size: .
d_call: .
cdr3_aa: CASSRRMGLAILKTQYF
cdr3_nt: TGTGCCAGCAGCCGGCGGATGGGCCTAGCTATCTTGAAGACCCAGTACTTC

v_call: TRBV7-2
j_call: TRBJ1-5
clone_size: few
d_call: .
cdr3_aa: CASSKNGPIREPQHF
cdr3_nt: TGTGCCAGCAGCAAAAACGGTCCAATCCGGGAGCCCCAGCATTTT

v_call: TRBV7-2
j_call: TRBJ2-3
clone_size: many
d_call: .
cdr3_aa: CASSSTGNTQYF
cdr3_nt: TGTGCCAGCAGCTCAACGGGAAATACGCAGTATTTT

v_call: TRBV12-3/TRBV12-4
j_call: TRBJ1-6
clone_size: .
d_call: TRBD1
cdr3_aa: CASSPFPGQGASPLHF
cdr3_nt: TGTGCCAGCAGTCCGTTTCCGGGACAGGGGGCATCACCCCTCCACTTT

v_call: TRBV5-1
j_call: TRBJ2-3
clone_size: .
d_call: TRBD1
cdr3_aa: CASLDGTGSDTQYF
cdr3_nt: TGCGCCAGCTTGGACGGGACAGGGTCAGATACGCAGTATTTT

v_call: TRBV7-8
j_call: TRBJ2-1
clone_size: many
d_call: .
cdr3_aa: CASTISGQSYNEQFF
cdr3_nt: TGTGCCAGCACCATTTCCGGACAGTCCTACAATGAGCAGTTCTTC

v_call: TRBV4-1
j_call: TRBJ2-3
clone_size: few
d_call: .
cdr3_aa: CASSQEFRHRWAYF
cdr3_nt: TGCGCCAGCAGCCAAGAGTTTCGGCACCGGTGGGCGTATTTT

v_call: TRBV5-1
j_call: TRBJ1-2
clone_size: .
d_call: .
cdr3_aa: CASSKEGGSYGYTF
cdr3_nt: TGCGCCAGCAGTAAGGAGGGGGGTTCCTATGGCTACACCTTC

v_call: TRBV20-1
j_call: TRBJ2-3
clone_size: few
d_call: TRBD2
cdr3_aa: CSARAPTSGGSTDTQYF
cdr3_nt: TGCAGTGCTAGAGCTCCGACTAGCGGGGGGAGCACAGATACGCAGTATTTT

v_call: TRBV9
j_call: TRBJ1-3
clone_size: .
d_call: .
cdr3_aa: CASSVGGTGNTIYF
cdr3_nt: TGTGCCAGCAGCGTAGGAGGGACTGGAAACACCATATATTTT

v_call: TRBV5-1
j_call: TRBJ2-2
clone_size: .
d_call: .
cdr3_aa: CASGTVPTGELFF
cdr3_nt: TGCGCCAGCGGGACGGTCCCCACCGGGGAGCTGTTTTTT

v_call: TRBV28
j_call: TRBJ2-1
clone_size: .
d_call: TRBD2
cdr3_aa: CASTEPIAGAGQFF
cdr3_nt: TGTGCCAGCACCGAACCGATAGCGGGGGCAGGGCAGTTCTTC

v_call: TRBV7-2
j_call: TRBJ2-5
clone_size: .
d_call: .
cdr3_aa: CASSLRSGWQTQYF
cdr3_nt: TGTGCCAGCAGCTTACGCAGCGGCTGGCAGACCCAGTACTTC

v_call: TRBV6-5
j_call: TRBJ2-5
clone_size: .
d_call: .
cdr3_aa: CASSIDRVQYF
cdr3_nt: TGTGCCAGCAGTATCGATCGGGTCCAGTACTTC

v_call: TRBV7-3
j_call: TRBJ2-3
clone_size: many
d_call: .
cdr3_aa: CASSLTGAGDTQYF
cdr3_nt: TGTGCCAGCAGCTTAACAGGGGCGGGAGATACGCAGTATTTT

v_call: TRBV5-1
j_call: TRBJ1-1
clone_size: many
d_call: .
cdr3_aa: CASRSRRDTEAFF
cdr3_nt: TGCGCCAGCAGAAGCAGGAGGGACACTGAAGCTTTCTTT

v_call: TRBV20-1
j_call: TRBJ2-1
clone_size: .
d_call: TRBD2
cdr3_aa: CSAITSGGRNEQFF
cdr3_nt: TGCAGTGCGATTACTAGCGGGGGTCGGAATGAGCAGTTCTTC

v_call: TRBV5-1
j_call: TRBJ2-1
clone_size: .
d_call: .
cdr3_aa: CASKPRGGNDNEQFF
cdr3_nt: TGCGCCAGCAAGCCCCGTGGTGGGAATGACAATGAGCAGTTCTTC

v_call: TRBV18
j_call: TRBJ2-5
clone_size: few
d_call: .
cdr3_aa: CASSPTEGTQYF
cdr3_nt: TGTGCCAGCTCACCGACGGAAGGGACCCAGTACTTC

v_call: TRBV20-1
j_call: TRBJ2-3
clone_size: .
d_call: TRBD2
cdr3_aa: CSLGGGAIDTQYF
cdr3_nt: TGCAGTCTAGGCGGGGGGGCCATAGATACGCAGTATTTT

v_call: TRBV7-9
j_call: TRBJ1-1
clone_size: few
d_call: .
cdr3_aa: CASSPVGGRKEAFF
cdr3_nt: TGTGCCAGCAGCCCCGTGGGGGGTCGCAAAGAAGCTTTCTTT

v_call: TRBV4-3
j_call: TRBJ2-2
clone_size: few
d_call: TRBD1
cdr3_aa: CASSQKKGQGTGELFF
cdr3_nt: TGCGCCAGCAGCCAAAAAAAGGGACAGGGGACCGGGGAGCTGTTTTTT

v_call: TRBV5-1
j_call: TRBJ2-3
clone_size: .
d_call: .
cdr3_aa: CASSSSYGGFTDTQYF
cdr3_nt: TGCGCCAGCAGTTCGTCCTACGGGGGTTTCACAGATACGCAGTATTTT

v_call: TRBV5-1
j_call: TRBJ2-3
clone_size: .
d_call: .
cdr3_aa: CASSLGGLNTDTQYF
cdr3_nt: TGCGCCAGCAGCTTGGGAGGGCTCAACACAGATACGCAGTATTTT

v_call: TRBV7-3
j_call: TRBJ2-1
clone_size: many
d_call: .
cdr3_aa: CASSSIGGNEQFF
cdr3_nt: TGTGCCAGCAGCTCTATCGGGGGCAATGAGCAGTTCTTC

v_call: TRBV5-1
j_call: TRBJ2-5
clone_size: .
d_call: .
cdr3_aa: CASRSEETQYF
cdr3_nt: TGCGCCAGCAGAAGTGAGGAGACCCAGTACTTC

v_call: TRBV27
j_call: TRBJ2-3
clone_size: .
d_call: TRBD2
cdr3_aa: CASWGGGVPDTQYF
cdr3_nt: TGTGCCAGTTGGGGGGGGGGGGTCCCAGATACGCAGTATTTT

v_call: TRBV24-1
j_call: TRBJ1-1
clone_size: .
d_call: TRBD1
cdr3_aa: CATSPQGGPDTEAFF
cdr3_nt: TGTGCCACCTCCCCACAGGGGGGCCCGGACACTGAAGCTTTCTTT

v_call: TRBV5-1
j_call: TRBJ2-2
clone_size: few
d_call: TRBD1
cdr3_aa: CASSYISRGLGGELFF
cdr3_nt: TGCGCCAGCAGCTATATATCCAGGGGGCTCGGCGGGGAGCTGTTTTTT

v_call: TRBV28
j_call: TRBJ2-5
clone_size: few
d_call: .
cdr3_aa: CASKGAEGREETQYF
cdr3_nt: TGTGCCAGCAAGGGGGCCGAAGGGAGGGAAGAGACCCAGTACTTC

v_call: TRBV6-5
j_call: TRBJ2-3
clone_size: .
d_call: .
cdr3_aa: CASSYSAFHSRTDTQYF
cdr3_nt: TGTGCCAGCAGTTACTCGGCATTTCATTCTCGCACAGATACGCAGTATTTT

v_call: TRBV7-3
j_call: TRBJ2-1
clone_size: few
d_call: .
cdr3_aa: CASSTIGVADYNEQFF
cdr3_nt: TGTGCCAGCAGCACTATAGGTGTGGCTGACTACAATGAGCAGTTCTTC

v_call: TRBV5-4
j_call: TRBJ2-7
clone_size: .
d_call: TRBD1
cdr3_aa: CASSPGTGGSYEQYF
cdr3_nt: TGTGCCAGCAGCCCCGGGACAGGGGGCTCCTACGAGCAGTACTTC

v_call: TRBV7-2
j_call: TRBJ2-7
clone_size: .
d_call: .
cdr3_aa: CASSLQTLQWNEQYF
cdr3_nt: TGTGCCAGCAGCTTACAGACACTCCAGTGGAACGAGCAGTACTTC

v_call: TRBV12-3/TRBV12-4
j_call: TRBJ1-1
clone_size: .
d_call: .
cdr3_aa: CASSFSGAEAFF
cdr3_nt: TGTGCCAGCAGTTTCTCTGGGGCTGAAGCTTTCTTT

v_call: TRBV4-3
j_call: TRBJ2-7
clone_size: .
d_call: .
cdr3_aa: CASSQRTFYEQYF
cdr3_nt: TGCGCCAGCAGCCAAAGGACATTTTACGAGCAGTACTTC